This TCR beta chain stems from a study of shared clonotypes between healthy human individuals. The CDR3 is 13 amino acids. CDR1 MDHEN and CDR2 SYDVKM come from the germline V gene. The germline V and J ends were trimmed by 7 bases and 5 bases, with 12 bases remaining between them. Study-level findings and limits: Measured sharing among donors was expected to vary with sequencing depth.

In the authors' workflow: Owing to the provision of junction-only sequences devoid of quality scores by immunoSEQ, filtering differed. TCRdb's copy holds only in-frame clones and misses some; the assay was immunoSEQ multiplex PCR. D and trimming were read from the DNA, whereas the V and J calls and clone size are those reported in that table. The table lists some 2,500,000 clones, approximately 93% of them singletons, with 0.36% in the top ten. A note on this clone: Antigen specificity is unknown.

The chain is built from TRBV28 and TRBJ2-4; TRBD2 might be the D (5 bases). The specimen was naive CD4+ T cells from PBMCs. The subset denotes: CD45RA+ positively selected. This receptor was taken from a man aged 18 to 29 in good health. Some clones in this sample may be carry-over from other donors' samples. Here the CDR3 DNA reads TGTGCCAGCACCTTAGGAGGTCAAAACATTCAGTACTTC. Protein: CASTLGGQNIQYF.